These 21 T cell receptor beta chains were sequenced from one sample in a study of blood T cell repertoires in COVID-19. The table came from immunoSEQ multiplex PCR; TCRdb's copy has only in-frame clones and leaves some out. The sample records approximately 150,000 clones, approximately 85% being singletons. Sequencing used peripheral blood. All receptors derive from a woman aged 60 to 75 with COVID-19, enrolled during active disease.

The gene calls are TRBV5-1 and TRBJ1-1; no firm D call. CDR3 length: 14 residues. The V gene lost 3 bases and the J gene lost 5 bases, with 14 bases spanning the gap. CDR1 SGHRS and CDR2 YFSETQ come from the germline V gene. The CDR3 spells CASSSTRTKTEAFF. CDR3 bases: TGCGCCAGCAGCTCAACAAGAACAAAGACTGAAGCTTTCTTT.

The genes are TRBV5-1 and TRBJ2-2; D call uncertain. V gave up 9 bases and J gave up 4 bases, with 19 bases separating them. Germline CDR1 is SGHRS and CDR2 is YFSETQ. The CDR3 has 15 residues. The CDR3 coding sequence is TGCGCCACCAAACTTGGGCAAGGTGGCACCGGGGAGCTGTTTTTT. It specifies CATKLGQGGTGELFF.

The chain combines TRBV12-5 with TRBJ2-5, with TRBD1 identical over 9 bases. Trimming took 5 bases from V and 7 from J; bases not matched to a gene: 11. CDR1 is LGHNT and CDR2 is FRNRAP in the germline V gene. CDR3 size: 15 residues. The CDR3 nucleotides read TGTGCTAGTGGTCACGGGACAGGGCCTGGGGGGACCCAGTACTTC. Translation gives CASGHGTGPGGTQYF. Complete variable domain (other parts from reference TRBV12-5 and TRBJ2-5): DARVTQTPRHKVTEMGQEVTMRCQPILGHNTVFWYRQTMMQGLELLAYFRNRAPLDDSGMPKDRFSAEMPDATLATLKIQPSEPRDSAVYFCASGHGTGPGGTQYFGPGTRLLVL.

V is TRBV30 and J is TRBJ1-2; D unresolved. The CDR3 runs 12 residues. The germline V gene encodes CDR1 GTSNPN and CDR2 SVGIG (reference sequence). With 2 bases removed from V and 6 bases from J, the gap between germline ends came to 10 bases. The CDR3 protein is CAWSIVADGYTF. The CDR3 region has the DNA TGTGCCTGGAGTATAGTTGCGGATGGCTACACCTTC.

The V and J genes are TRBV9 and TRBJ2-1, with D perhaps matching TRBD2 (6 bases). Germline V lookup: CDR1 SGDLS, CDR2 YYNGEE. The CDR3 totals 17 residues. Trimming removed 4 bases from V and 3 bases from J, with 20 bases in between. This CDR3 reads CASSPTTGRRIYNEQFF. The CDR3 region has the DNA TGTGCCAGCAGCCCGACTACCGGGAGAAGGATCTACAATGAGCAGTTCTTC.

The gene calls are TRBV30 and TRBJ2-2; 8 bases line up with TRBD1. CDR1 is GTSNPN, CDR2 SVGIG, per germline (reference sequence). The CDR3 is 13 amino acids. The trim removed 3 bases at V and 8 bases at J, leaving 5 bases unmatched. CDR3 in DNA: TGTGCCTGGAGGGACAGGGCATTAGGGGAGCTGTTTTTT. Protein sequence: CAWRDRALGELFF.

The count of this clone is one. The V gene is TRBV3-1 (or the pseudogene TRBV3-2), the J gene TRBJ1-4; 11 bases map to TRBD1. Germline CDR1 reads LGHDT; CDR2 reads YNNKEL (reference sequence). The V and J ends lost 1 base and 4 bases, in that order; junction bases with no gene match: 8. The CDR3 extends over 18 amino acids. CDR3 coding DNA: TGTGCCAGCAGCCAAGCTGGGACAGGGGGTCGCATTAATGAAAAACTGTTTTTT. It codes for CASSQAGTGGRINEKLFF.

The chain couples TRBV5-1 to TRBJ2-2; possible D gene TRBD2, 7 bases. V was cut by 2 bases and J by 7 bases, with 12 bases left in between. CDR3 length equals 14 residues. The germline V gene has CDR1 SGHRS and CDR2 YFSETQ. CDR3 nucleotide sequence: TGCGCCAGCAGCTTTGGGGGGGCGAGCGGGGAGCTGTTTTTT. It is translated as CASSFGGASGELFF. The variable domain in full, completed from reference TRBV5-1 and TRBJ2-2, reads KAGVTQTPRYLIKTRGQQVTLSCSPISGHRSVSWYQQTPGQGLQFLFEYFSETQRNKGNFPGRFSGRQFSNSRSEMNVSTLELGDSALYLCASSFGGASGELFFGEGSRLTVL.

To note about this clone: A read error is likely here: a far larger clone is one base away. The chain carries TRBV5-1 and TRBJ1-1, with D hard to call. CDR3 length equals 13 residues. The ends were cut back, 2 bases at V and 1 base at J, with 6 bases in the middle. The germline CDR1 and CDR2 sequences are SGHRS and YFSETQ. CDR3 sequence (DNA): TGCGCCAGCAGCTTTAACAGGAACACTGAAGCTTTCTTT. Protein sequence: CASSFNRNTEAFF.

The rearrangement joins TRBV19 to TRBJ2-4, with 10 bases identical to TRBD2. Germline V lookup: CDR1 LNHDA, CDR2 SQIVND (reference sequence). The J segment lost 5 bases and the V segment lost 9 bases, leaving 10 bases of the junction unmatched. The CDR3 extends over 15 amino acids. Here the CDR3 DNA reads TGTGCCAGCTGGGGGGCCACTAGCGGGGAAAACATTCAGTACTTC. Its protein is CASWGATSGENIQYF.

This clone is a singleton in its sample. This rearrangement joins TRBV18 to TRBJ1-6, with 7 bases matching TRBD1. This CDR3 spans 15 amino acids. Germline CDR1 KGHSH, CDR2 LQKENI. Trimming took 2 bases from V and 6 from J; bases not matched to a gene: 4. CDR3 sequence: CASSPAQGSNSPLHF. CDR3 DNA sequence: TGTGCCAGCTCACCAGCACAGGGGAGTAATTCACCCCTCCACTTT.

The V and J genes are TRBV7-2 and TRBJ1-5; unclear D gene. CDR3 size: 15 residues. Germline CDR1 reads SGHTA; CDR2 reads FQGNSA. V shed 3 bases and J shed 0 bases, with 9 bases lying between them. CDR3 nucleotide sequence: TGTGCCAGCAGCTTCACAGTAAATAGCAATCAGCCCCAGCATTTT. As protein: CASSFTVNSNQPQHF.

The chain carries TRBV2 and TRBJ2-3, with 7 bases that match TRBD2. V lost 1 base, J lost 7 bases, and 5 bases stayed unmatched. Germline V gives CDR1 SNHLY, CDR2 FYNNEI. The CDR3 length is 14 residues. CDR3 sequence: CASSEGLAPYTQYF. Written as DNA, the CDR3 is TGTGCCAGCAGTGAAGGACTAGCTCCATATACGCAGTATTTT.

The V and J genes are TRBV7-8 and TRBJ1-2, with D possibly TRBD1 on 5 matching bases. CDR3 length: 13 amino acids. Per germline, CDR1 SGHVS and CDR2 FQNEAQ. Deletions cut 5 bases from V and 7 bases from J, with 14 bases between. The chain's CDR3 is CASSPGPQGGYTF. As DNA, the CDR3 is TGTGCCAGCAGCCCCGGGCCCCAGGGTGGCTACACCTTC.

The V call is TRBV9, the J call TRBJ2-1, with TRBD2 matching 12 bases. The CDR3 loop spans 17 amino acids. Per the germline V gene, CDR1 is SGDLS and CDR2 is YYNGEE. Trimming took 2 bases from V and 9 from J; bases not matched to a gene: 12. The CDR3 is CASSVRGLAGGNGEQFF. CDR3 DNA: TGTGCCAGCAGCGTGAGGGGACTAGCGGGCGGAAATGGTGAGCAGTTCTTC.

V usage is TRBV18 and J usage is TRBJ1-2; D remains unclear. Trimming removed 4 bases from V and 8 bases from J, with 14 bases in between. CDR3 length equals 13 residues. CDR1 is KGHSH and CDR2 is LQKENI in the germline V gene. The CDR3 sequence: CASSLAPRGGYTF. Written as DNA, the CDR3 is TGTGCCAGCTCACTAGCCCCGCGTGGAGGCTACACCTTC.

This chain links TRBV3-1 (or the pseudogene TRBV3-2) with TRBJ1-1; D might be TRBD1 (5 bases). The CDR3 runs to 12 residues. The V gene lost 0 bases and the J gene lost 7 bases, with 6 bases spanning the gap. The germline V gene has CDR1 LGHDT and CDR2 YNNKEL (reference sequence). The CDR3 region is CASSQETGEAFF. The CDR3 nucleotides read TGTGCCAGCAGCCAAGAAACAGGTGAAGCTTTCTTT.

The V and J genes are TRBV28 and TRBJ2-7, with 9 bases matching TRBD1. Germline V lookup: CDR1 MDHEN, CDR2 SYDVKM. The CDR3 loop spans 15 amino acids. Trimming took 4 bases from V and 1 from J; bases not matched to a gene: 5. The CDR3 region has the DNA TGTGCCAGCAGTTCACAGGGGGCTGGGTCCTACGAGCAGTACGTC. It translates to CASSSQGAGSYEQYV.

The gene calls are TRBV19 and TRBJ1-1, with D tentatively TRBD1 (5 bases). Germline CDR1 LNHDA, CDR2 SQIVND (reference sequence). V gave up 2 bases and J gave up 0 bases, with 7 bases separating them. The CDR3 length is 14 residues. CDR3 DNA: TGTGCCAGTAGTATAAGGGGCATGAACACTGAAGCTTTCTTT. Its protein is CASSIRGMNTEAFF.

CDR3: CASSFSPGSYEQYF. The CDR3 DNA reads TGTGCCAGCAGCTTCTCCCCCGGCTCCTACGAGCAGTACTTC. The chain links TRBV5-5 to TRBJ2-7; the D is unclear. V was clipped by 2 bases and J by 0 bases, with 9 bases between them. Germline assignment: CDR1 SGHKS and CDR2 YYEKEE (reference sequence). This CDR3 region has 14 residues. Full variable domain (rest looked up from reference TRBV5-5 and TRBJ2-7): DAGVTQSPTHLIKTRGQQVTLRCSPISGHKSVSWYQQVLGQGPQFIFQYYEKEERGRGNFPDRFSARQFPNYSSELNVNALLLGDSALYLCASSFSPGSYEQYFGPGTRLTVT.

J is TRBJ2-1 and V is TRBV6-5; 9 nucleotides align to TRBD1. V shed 4 bases and J 10 bases; nucleotides not matched to a gene: 2. Per the germline V gene, CDR1 is MNHEY and CDR2 is SVGAGI. The CDR3 is made up of 12 amino acids. CDR3 in DNA: TGTGCCAGCAGTTGGACAGGGGAAGAGCAGTTCTTC. Protein product: CASSWTGEEQFF.